The next 20 T cell receptor beta chains were all read from a single sample in a study of blood T cells in healthy people across ages. A J-beta primer mix and a sample-barcoded 5' primer were used in a second PCR of about 7 to 12 cycles. TCRdb re-derived calls from the 5' RACE reads in MiXCR, one entry per CDR3 protein. Of about 670,000 distinct CDR3 sequences listed, around 41% were seen once; the top ten hold approximately 29%. Sequencing was carried out using blood. The receptors originated from a man aged 80 or over in good health.

This clonotype was seen only a few times. The rearrangement joins TRBV20-1 to TRBJ2-3, with 8 bases that match TRBD2. The CDR3 has 15 residues. V shed 2 bases, J shed 4 bases, and the junction held 8 bases outside the gene matches. Germline-derived CDR1 and CDR2 are DFQATT and SNEGSKA (reference sequence). The CDR3 loop reads CSARPRTSRPDTQYF. DNA for the CDR3: TGCAGTGCTAGACCCAGGACTAGCCGTCCAGATACGCAGTATTTT.

J is TRBJ1-5 and V is TRBV4-3; D is ambiguous. CDR1 LGHNA and CDR2 YSLEER come from the germline V gene. This CDR3 spans 15 amino acids. V dropped 3 bases and J dropped 4 bases, with 13 bases sitting between them. The CDR3 DNA follows: TGCGCCAGCAGCCAGGACCCCGTGGGGAATCAGCCCCAGCATTTT. Translated, it gives CASSQDPVGNQPQHF.

V is TRBV5-1 and J is TRBJ2-5; D call uncertain. CDR1 is SGHRS, CDR2 YFSETQ, per germline. The V end lost 5 bases, the J end lost 11 bases, and 19 bases lay between the germline ends. The CDR3 is 13 residues long. The CDR3 spells CASSRTPYNEQYF. The CDR3 nucleotides are TGCGCCAGCAGTAGGACGCCCTACAATGAGCAGTACTTC.

The chain recombines TRBV7-2 with TRBJ2-3; 10 bases are shared with TRBD1. J gave up 4 bases and V 6 bases, and 4 bases lay outside the gene matches. In germline, CDR1 is SGHTA, CDR2 FQGNSA. The CDR3 runs 14 residues. CDR3 amino acids: CASSGQGVADTQYF. DNA for the CDR3: TGTGCCAGCAGTGGACAGGGGGTTGCAGATACGCAGTATTTT.

The V gene is TRBV10-2, the J gene TRBJ2-7; 11 bases match TRBD1. The CDR3 extends over 15 amino acids. V was clipped by 6 bases and J by 5 bases; unmatched bases: 9. The germline V gene has CDR1 WSHSY and CDR2 SAAADI. This CDR3 is CASSEAGTGGDEQYF. DNA for the CDR3: TGCGCCAGCAGCGAGGCCGGGACAGGGGGTGACGAGCAGTACTTC.

The chain recombines TRBV5-5 with TRBJ1-3; D unresolved. The CDR3 is 14 amino acids. Germline V gene lookup returns CDR1 SGHKS and CDR2 YYEKEE (reference sequence). V lost 4 bases and J lost 0, with 8 bases in between. The CDR3 protein is CASSQHSSGNTIYF. Written as DNA, the CDR3 is TGTGCCAGCAGCCAACACAGCTCTGGAAACACCATATATTTT.

The chain is built from TRBV28 and TRBJ2-1, with D maybe TRBD2 (5 bases). There are 12 residues in the CDR3. CDR1 is MDHEN and CDR2 is SYDVKM in the germline V gene. V dropped 5 bases and J dropped 10 bases, with 12 bases sitting between them. This CDR3 reads CASSVLQREQFF. In DNA, the CDR3 is TGTGCCAGCAGTGTCCTACAGCGGGAGCAGTTCTTC.

The V call is TRBV11-2, the J call TRBJ2-5; D uncertain. Germline assignment: CDR1 SGHAT and CDR2 FQNNGV. CDR3 size: 14 residues. V lost 6 bases and J 11 bases, leaving 22 bases between the germline ends. CDR3 residues: CASRDPGQTKEQYF. The CDR3 DNA sequence: TGTGCCAGCAGAGATCCGGGCCAAACAAAGGAGCAGTACTTC.

This clonotype was counted ten times or more. The rearrangement links TRBV6-6 to TRBJ2-7; D is unresolved. Germline-derived CDR1 and CDR2 are MNHNY and SVGAGI (reference sequence). V dropped 2 bases and J dropped 3 bases, with 5 bases sitting between them. The CDR3 has 12 residues. The CDR3 region has the DNA TGTGCCAGCAGTTACCTCTTCTACGAGCAGTACTTC. This translates into CASSYLFYEQYF.

The CDR3 protein is CASNIRHSTGLGYPQYF. DNA for the CDR3: TGTGCCAGCAACATCAGGCACTCGACAGGACTAGGGTATCCGCAGTATTTT. The chain is built from TRBV28 and TRBJ2-3; perhaps TRBD2 as D (7 bases). CDR3 size: 17 residues. Trimming removed 7 bases at V and 10 bases at J, with 30 bases between. Germline-derived CDR1 and CDR2 are MDHEN and SYDVKM.

The count of this clonotype is one. The rearrangement uses TRBV20-1 and TRBJ1-1; a possible D gene is TRBD1 (6 bases). Germline V gives CDR1 DFQATT, CDR2 SNEGSKA (reference sequence). The CDR3 is made up of 14 amino acids. V lost 5 bases and J lost 0, with 13 bases in between. The CDR3 region is CSARRDNLNTEAFF. The DNA of the CDR3 is TGCAGTGCTCGCCGGGACAACTTGAACACTGAAGCTTTCTTT.

This clonotype has at least ten counts. The rearrangement uses TRBV20-1 and TRBJ2-7; 13 bases map to TRBD2. The germline V gene encodes CDR1 DFQATT and CDR2 SNEGSKA (reference sequence). This CDR3 is built from 17 residues. V lost 0 bases, J lost 5 bases, and 10 bases stayed unmatched. This CDR3 is CSARDLRTSGSNNEQYF. Written as DNA, the CDR3 is TGCAGTGCTAGAGATCTTCGGACTAGCGGGAGTAATAACGAGCAGTACTTC.

In this sample, this clonotype turned up many times. The chain employs TRBV29-1 and TRBJ2-3; TRBD2 matches at 8 bases. Per germline, CDR1 SQVTM and CDR2 ANQGSEA. The CDR3 runs 17 residues. Trimming removed 4 bases from V and 0 bases from J; junction bases left unmatched: 12. The DNA for the CDR3 is TGCAGCGTTGGGGGAGCGGGAGAGGGGTATAGCACAGATACGCAGTATTTT. This translates into CSVGGAGEGYSTDTQYF.

V is TRBV5-6 and J is TRBJ2-7, with D uncertain. Germline-derived CDR1 and CDR2 are SGHDT and YYEEEE. The CDR3 totals 13 residues. V lost 1 base and J 0 bases, leaving 5 bases between the germline ends. The CDR3 DNA follows: TGTGCCAGCAGCTTGTTAGACTCCTACGAGCAGTACTTC. Translated, it gives CASSLLDSYEQYF.

This clonotype was detected a few times. CDR3 in amino acids: CASSPGTSGDKETQYF. The CDR3 coding sequence is TGTGCCAGCAGCCCCGGGACTAGCGGGGACAAAGAGACCCAGTACTTC. V and J are TRBV7-9 and TRBJ2-5, with 13 positions matching TRBD2. The trim removed 5 bases at V and 3 bases at J, leaving 6 bases unmatched. The CDR3 contains 16 residues. CDR1 is SEHNR and CDR2 is FQNEAQ in the germline V gene (reference sequence).

This clonotype has more than one count but fewer than ten. The chain has TRBV7-9 and TRBJ2-5, with D unclear. Trimming cost V 4 bases and J 1 base, with 7 bases left between them. CDR1 and CDR2 (germline): SEHNR, FQNEAQ (reference sequence). The length of the CDR3 is 13 residues. The CDR3 nucleotides are TGTGCCAGCAGCTACGGGCTCCAAGAGACCCAGTACTTC. It yields the protein CASSYGLQETQYF.

The chain links TRBV29-1 to TRBJ1-1; D unresolved. Trimming removed 3 bases from V and 3 bases from J, with 8 bases in between. In germline, CDR1 is SQVTM, CDR2 ANQGSEA. The CDR3 consists of 12 residues. CDR3 in amino acids: CSVDLRDTEAFF. For the CDR3, the DNA is TGCAGCGTTGACCTCCGGGACACTGAAGCTTTCTTT.

This clonotype was detected ten times or more. The V gene is TRBV29-1, the J gene TRBJ2-2; the D gene is possibly TRBD2 (6 bases). Trimming left V 3 bases short and J 4 bases short, with 9 bases between. Germline CDR1 is SQVTM and CDR2 is ANQGSEA. The CDR3 sequence is 13 residues long. CDR3: CSVEGGPTGELFF. The CDR3 DNA reads TGCAGCGTTGAGGGGGGTCCCACCGGGGAGCTGTTTTTT.

This clonotype was found many times. DNA of the CDR3: TGCGCCAGCAGCCTTTGGGCCGGGACAGGGGCCTACGAGCAGTACTTC. Translation: CASSLWAGTGAYEQYF. This chain connects TRBV5-1 to TRBJ2-7; 10 positions agree with TRBD1. The V segment lost 4 bases and the J segment 2 bases; nucleotides outside the gene matches: 9. CDR1 is SGHRS and CDR2 is YFSETQ in the germline V gene. This CDR3 has 16 residues.

This chain uses TRBV29-1 with TRBJ1-1; the D gene is possibly TRBD1 (6 bases). V was pared by 1 base and J by 5 bases, with 11 bases between. Germline lookup yields CDR1 SQVTM and CDR2 ANQGSEA. There are 13 residues in the CDR3. The CDR3 DNA is TGCAGCGTTGAAGGGCGGCAGGGGACTGAAGCTTTCTTT. Protein: CSVEGRQGTEAFF.